This TCR beta chain stems from a study of blood T cell repertoires in COVID-19. Study-level background: There were acute and convalescent COVID-19 samples, and they came from the United States, Italy and Spain. The analysed material was cDNA or gDNA that came from T cells, B-cell-depleted T cells, or PBMCs.

Authors' methods: From reference gene primer amplification, estimates of nucleated cell counts were derived. The protocol was immunoSEQ multiplex PCR, while the TCRdb copy is restricted to in-frame clones and leaves out a portion. For V, J and clone size, that table is used; D and trimming come from the DNA. This sample has about 250,000 clones, with roughly 80% found just once. With V trimmed by 5 bases and J by 3 bases, 6 bases remained unmatched. This CDR3 spans 14 amino acids. From germline, CDR1 is ENHRY and CDR2 SYGVKD. The chain carries TRBV10-3 and TRBJ1-2; 7 bases are a match to TRBD1. This clonotype was sampled from a woman aged 80 or older with active or convalescent COVID-19. The sequencing input was peripheral blood. CDR3 coding DNA: TGTGCCATCAGTTCTACAGGGGTGGACTATGGCTACACCTTC. This codes for CAISSTGVDYGYTF.